The rows below give T cell receptor beta chains drawn from one sample of a study of cytomegalovirus exposure and HLA in healthy donors. Produced via immunoSEQ multiplex PCR; TCRdb's table is partial and in-frame only. The repertoire holds over 150,000 clones, 84% seen once, with roughly 1.2% in the top ten. Sequenced: PBMCs. All receptors derive from a girl aged 2 to 10 in good health and CMV-seropositive. CDR3s include the opening cysteine and the closing phenylalanine or tryptophan. Each record gives: V gene, D gene, CDR3 length, clone size, J gene, CDR3 protein, CDR3 DNA. D genes are given only for firm matches. Where a row states a size, it is once, few, many or the class of an expanded clone; other rows omit it.

TRBV19	.	13	few	TRBJ2-3	CASSIVQADTQYF	TGTGCCAGTAGTATAGTACAAGCAGATACGCAGTATTTT
TRBV15	TRBD2	17	.	TRBJ2-3	CATSRDRRGRSADTQYF	TGTGCCACCAGCAGAGATCGCCGCGGGAGGTCGGCAGATACGCAGTATTTT
TRBV11-3	.	11	.	TRBJ2-2	CASSLGVELFF	TGTGCCAGCAGCTTAGGAGTGGAGCTGTTTTTT
TRBV7-9	TRBD2	14	.	TRBJ2-1	CASSFSGGYNEQFF	TGTGCCAGCAGCTTTAGCGGGGGGTACAATGAGCAGTTCTTC
TRBV5-4	TRBD2	15	once	TRBJ2-5	CASSPGLGDQETQYF	TGTGCCAGCAGCCCGGGACTAGGAGACCAAGAGACCCAGTACTTC
TRBV9	TRBD2	16	.	TRBJ2-5	CASSPPRGAGQETQYF	TGTGCCAGCAGCCCCCCCCGGGGAGCGGGACAAGAGACCCAGTACTTC
TRBV19	.	15	.	TRBJ1-3	CASSMGRSSGNTIYF	TGTGCCAGTAGTATGGGTAGGAGCTCTGGAAACACCATATATTTT
TRBV28	.	14	.	TRBJ2-7	CASSEGGRVYEQYF	TGTGCCAGCAGTGAAGGGGGTCGTGTGTACGAGCAGTACTTC
TRBV2	TRBD1	13	.	TRBJ1-2	CASTPQGLDGYTF	TGTGCCAGCACCCCACAGGGGCTCGATGGCTACACCTTC
TRBV18	.	14	.	TRBJ1-2	CASSPRATNYGYTF	TGTGCCAGCTCACCGAGAGCTACTAACTATGGCTACACCTTC
TRBV19	TRBD1	15	.	TRBJ1-4	CASIDRASGGEKLFF	TGTGCCAGTATCGACAGGGCGTCAGGAGGTGAAAAACTGTTTTTT
TRBV6-1	.	18	.	TRBJ2-3	CASSDPLFETSSTDTQYF	TGTGCCAGCAGTGACCCACTATTCGAAACCTCTAGCACAGATACGCAGTATTTT
TRBV28	.	17	.	TRBJ1-6	CASRTPGSGIYNSPLHF	TGTGCCAGCAGAACCCCGGGTAGTGGTATCTATAATTCACCCCTCCACTTT
TRBV6-6	.	13	.	TRBJ2-1	CASSYSGRLEQFF	TGTGCCAGCAGTTACTCGGGCAGGCTTGAGCAGTTCTTC
TRBV4-1	.	15	.	TRBJ2-7	CASSQVGGRNYEQYF	TGCGCCAGCAGCCAAGTCGGGGGGCGGAACTACGAGCAGTACTTC
TRBV30	TRBD2	12	.	TRBJ2-1	CAWSLGLVEQFF	TGTGCCTGGAGTCTCGGACTAGTAGAGCAGTTCTTC
TRBV4-2	TRBD2	15	.	TRBJ2-1	CASRQGLAGYNEQFF	TGTGCCAGCAGGCAGGGACTAGCGGGCTACAATGAGCAGTTCTTC
TRBV5-1	TRBD2	15	.	TRBJ2-7	CASSWVAGGPSEQYF	TGCGCCAGCAGCTGGGTAGCGGGGGGGCCTTCCGAGCAGTACTTC
TRBV9	TRBD2	17	.	TRBJ2-5	CASSVDVAGGPSQRPDF	TGTGCCAGCAGCGTAGACGTAGCGGGGGGGCCGAGCCAAAGACCTGACTTC
TRBV15	.	12	.	TRBJ1-6	CATSSLNSPLHF	TGTGCCACCAGCAGCCTAAATTCACCCCTCCACTTT
TRBV11-2	.	14	.	TRBJ2-2	CASSLTGYTGELFF	TGTGCCAGCAGCTTAACAGGATACACCGGGGAGCTGTTTTTT
TRBV19	.	13	.	TRBJ1-1	CASMWQGNTESFF	TGTGCCAGTATGTGGCAGGGCAACACTGAATCTTTCTTT
TRBV10-2	TRBD1	15	.	TRBJ1-5	CASSPLDRGNQPQHF	TGCGCCAGCAGTCCACTGGACAGGGGCAATCAGCCCCAGCATTTT
TRBV13	.	15	.	TRBJ2-3	CASSSTVTSTDTQYF	TGTGCCAGCAGCTCAACTGTAACTAGCACAGATACGCAGTATTTT
TRBV25-1	.	14	.	TRBJ1-5	CASSGALGNRPQHF	TGTGCCAGCAGTGGGGCCCTCGGCAATCGGCCCCAGCATTTT
TRBV9	TRBD2	16	.	TRBJ2-7	CASSVERLAGEYEQYF	TGTGCCAGCAGCGTAGAAAGGCTAGCGGGAGAGTACGAGCAGTACTTC
TRBV9	TRBD1	14	.	TRBJ1-2	CASSVVGTGNGYTF	TGTGCCAGCAGCGTAGTAGGGACAGGGAACGGCTACACCTTC
TRBV27	TRBD2	16	.	TRBJ2-7	CASSLVGGSYSYEQYF	TGTGCCAGCAGTTTAGTAGGCGGGAGCTACTCCTACGAGCAGTACTTC
TRBV5-1	TRBD1	14	.	TRBJ1-2	CASSPGQGRSGYTF	TGCGCCAGCAGCCCGGGACAGGGGAGGTCGGGCTACACCTTC
TRBV6-1	.	13	few	TRBJ2-2	CASSPHREGELFF	TGTGCCAGCAGTCCCCACAGGGAAGGGGAGCTGTTTTTT
TRBV4-1	TRBD2	16	.	TRBJ2-1	CASSQLGTRGRNEQFF	TGCGCCAGCAGCCAACTCGGGACTAGAGGGCGGAATGAGCAGTTCTTC
TRBV5-1	.	17	.	TRBJ1-6	CASSLESGFHYNSPLHF	TGCGCCAGCAGCTTGGAGTCAGGGTTTCATTATAATTCACCCCTCCACTTT
TRBV7-8	TRBD2	17	.	TRBJ2-1	CASSWGRTSGSLNEQFF	TGTGCCAGCAGCTGGGGAAGGACTAGCGGGAGTTTGAATGAGCAGTTCTTC
TRBV9	.	14	.	TRBJ2-7	CASSARDFHYEQYF	TGTGCCAGCAGCGCCCGGGACTTCCACTACGAGCAGTACTTC
TRBV19	TRBD2	14	.	TRBJ2-7	CASSIMGRGYEQYF	TGTGCCAGTAGTATAATGGGGAGGGGCTACGAGCAGTACTTC
TRBV18	.	12	.	TRBJ1-1	CASSEGNREAFF	TGTGCCAGCTCGGAAGGTAACAGGGAGGCTTTCTTT
TRBV5-1	TRBD2	16	.	TRBJ2-4	CASSLGFGGGRDIQYF	TGCGCCAGCAGCTTGGGGTTCGGGGGGGGGCGTGACATTCAGTACTTC
TRBV6-5	.	15	.	TRBJ2-1	CASSYSNPGGIGQFF	TGTGCCAGCAGTTACTCGAACCCAGGGGGGATTGGGCAGTTCTTC
TRBV5-1	TRBD1	16	.	TRBJ2-3	CASSLAWDRVTDTQYF	TGCGCCAGCAGCTTGGCCTGGGACAGGGTCACAGATACGCAGTATTTT
TRBV9	.	17	.	TRBJ1-1	CASSALGDRWGGTEAFF	TGTGCCAGCAGCGCCCTTGGGGATAGGTGGGGGGGGACTGAAGCTTTCTTT
TRBV9	TRBD2	14	.	TRBJ2-1	CASSGPGGYNEQFF	TGTGCCAGCAGCGGGCCGGGAGGCTACAATGAGCAGTTCTTC
TRBV30	TRBD1	12	.	TRBJ2-5	CARSGGAETQYF	TGTGCCAGATCAGGGGGCGCAGAGACCCAGTACTTC
TRBV19	.	14	once	TRBJ2-2	CASSIAIRSGELFF	TGTGCCAGTAGTATAGCTATACGGAGCGGGGAGCTGTTTTTT
TRBV30	TRBD2	14	.	TRBJ2-3	CAWRLAGGPDTQYF	TGTGCCTGGCGACTAGCGGGGGGGCCCGATACGCAGTATTTT
TRBV6-1	.	12	.	TRBJ2-7	CASSEDRDEQYF	TGTGCCAGCAGTGAAGACAGGGACGAGCAGTACTTC
TRBV19	.	14	once	TRBJ1-5	CASRWAGSGQPQHF	TGTGCCAGTAGATGGGCAGGGTCCGGCCAGCCCCAGCATTTT
TRBV7-2	.	16	once	TRBJ1-1	CASSVTRGVTGTEAFF	TGTGCCAGCAGCGTCACAAGGGGCGTAACTGGCACTGAAGCTTTCTTT
TRBV5-1	.	11	few	TRBJ2-7	CASSSHYEQYF	TGCGCCAGCAGCTCCCACTACGAGCAGTACTTC
TRBV7-8	TRBD2	18	.	TRBJ2-7	CASSRVGAGGPTHYEQYF	TGTGCCAGCAGCCGCGTTGGGGCGGGAGGGCCCACCCACTACGAGCAGTACTTC
TRBV10-3	TRBD2	15	.	TRBJ2-3	CAIGGLAGGTDTQYF	TGTGCCATCGGTGGACTAGCGGGAGGCACAGATACGCAGTATTTT
TRBV6-1	.	15	.	TRBJ1-3	CASRTWTVSGNTIYF	TGTGCCAGCAGGACTTGGACAGTCTCTGGAAACACCATATATTTT
TRBV7-8	.	13	.	TRBJ2-7	CASSPRERDEQYF	TGTGCCAGCAGCCCACGGGAGAGAGACGAGCAGTACTTC
TRBV5-8	.	15	.	TRBJ1-2	CASSNPRDLVYGYTF	TGTGCCAGCAGCAACCCCAGGGATCTAGTCTATGGCTACACCTTC
TRBV7-8	TRBD1	15	.	TRBJ2-7	CASSTGTGGTYEQYF	TGTGCCAGCAGCACCGGGACAGGGGGAACCTACGAGCAGTACTTC
TRBV2	.	12	.	TRBJ2-7	CASSGQSYEQYF	TGTGCCAGCAGTGGACAATCCTACGAGCAGTACTTC
TRBV30	.	11	.	TRBJ1-2	CAFQDNYGYTF	TGTGCCTTTCAGGATAACTATGGCTACACCTTC
TRBV6-1	.	12	.	TRBJ2-3	CASSLTVDTQYF	TGTGCCAGCAGTCTCACGGTGGATACGCAGTATTTT
TRBV6-5	.	13	.	TRBJ1-4	CASSWEGNEKLFF	TGTGCCAGCAGCTGGGAGGGGAATGAAAAACTGTTTTTT
TRBV5-1	TRBD2	18	.	TRBJ2-7	CASNRGTSGDGSSYEQYF	TGCGCCAGCAATCGGGGGACTAGCGGGGATGGAAGCTCCTACGAGCAGTACTTC
TRBV10-3	TRBD1	14	.	TRBJ2-2	CAISPRTGHRELFF	TGTGCCATCAGCCCCCGGACAGGTCACCGGGAGCTGTTTTTT